One TCR beta chain is described in this entry. The antigen this receptor binds is unknown. The input lacks base qualities; no much larger clone sits a single base away. The data belong to a study of vaccination effects on CD4 cells after COVID-19 (dated by TCRdb to between 2021 and 2024). At the level of the whole study: Each participant received two doses of an mRNA SARS-CoV-2 vaccine, either BNT162b2 or mRNA-1273. In both COVID-19 convalescent patients and infection-naive vaccine recipients, the study compared SARS-CoV-2 spike-specific CD4+ TCR repertoires from before mRNA vaccination with those from after it. Altogether, around 11 COVID-19 convalescent patients and several SARS-CoV-2-naive healthy vaccine recipients made up the full study. In the study, cultures from other donors were sequenced using the Oncomine TCR Beta short-read assay on an Illumina iSeq 100. What the research found in general, with its limitations: Marked clonal contraction was observed in both infection-induced and vaccine-induced clones at late post-vaccination timepoints, consistent with waning T cell responses. Limitations of the study were the small number of convalescent patients and the absence of early post-infection timepoints. Among healthy vaccine recipients, nearly all vaccine-induced clones were SARS-CoV-2 mono-reactive, and only 1 of 255 was cross-reactive with common cold coronaviruses.

The ViraFEST assay stimulated PBMC with viral peptide pools and then used TCR sequencing to identify antigen-specific CD4+ T cell clonotypes by expansion. After roughly 11 days of culture, CD4+ T cells were isolated with the EasySep CD4+ T cell isolation kit. Negative nucleocapsid antibody results before and after vaccination confirmed that the healthy vaccine recipients had no prior SARS-CoV-2 infection. Each well held around 1.9 million PBMC cultured in IMDM containing roughly 5% human AB serum, 8 to 10 IU/ml IL-2 and gentamicin, along with roughly 10 ug/ml peptides. On days 3 and 7, half of the culture medium was replaced with fresh IL-2-containing medium. Unless noted otherwise, every peptide stimulation condition was cultured in triplicate wells. Using Ficoll-Paque Plus gradient centrifugation, PBMC were separated from whole blood and then either used fresh or cryopreserved at -140C. The overlapping peptide pools covered the spike proteins of SARS-CoV-2 and of the common cold coronaviruses HCoV-NL63, HCoV-OC43 and HCoV-229E. The QIAamp micro DNA kit was used to extract genomic DNA from the cultured CD4+ T cells.

Library method: the immunoSEQ multiplex PCR assay. TCR beta CDR3 sequencing was performed on DNA from the cultured, isolated CD4+ T cells. Concerning the study's data processing: Non-productive TCR sequences were discarded, and reads were trimmed to the CDR3 region, with only CDR3s of 7 or more amino acids retained. Antigen-specific clonotypes were identified using the MANAFEST web app by comparison of expansion in peptide wells against reference cultures. To count as positive, a clone had to show expansion at FDR<0.05 compared with the reference and with all other wells, an odds ratio above 5, and a frequency above 0.1% in two replicate wells. Clonotypes significantly expanded in SARS-CoV-2 spike wells and in at least one common cold coronavirus spike condition were defined as cross-reactive. Using the stringdist R package, CDR3 similarity was measured by Levenshtein distance, and unrooted trees were constructed with ape in R 3.6.1. TCRdb holds this immuneACCESS table with in-frame rearrangements only. Some clones are missing; in checked studies, unresolved V genes explain under half, and the rest has no known cause. V, J and clone size are those of that table, while D and trimming were read from the DNA. A total of 25,000 to 35,000 clones appear in this sample, 70% to 80% of them only once. The ten largest clones add up to about 32% of the sample.

Sequencing used CD4+ T cells from PBMCs cultured with SARS-CoV-2 spike peptides, obtained before COVID-19 vaccination. The meaning of the sample's cell subset or site label: SARS-CoV-2 spike overlapping peptide pool stimulation. The receptor was derived from a human donor who received a COVID-19 vaccine.

The DNA is TGTGCCAGCAGTCCTCGGACAGGGCCCGAGCAGTACTTC. This encodes CASSPRTGPEQYF. The chain is assembled from TRBV28 and TRBJ2-7; TRBD1 matches 8 bases in the middle. CDR1 and CDR2, looked up from the germline V gene, are MDHEN and SYDVKM. The CDR3, cysteine through phenylalanine, is 13 amino acids long. The CDR3 DNA has 39 bases and is translated from base 1. V is pruned by 5 bases and J by 6 bases, leaving 6 bases of the junction without a gene match.